Shown below are 28 T cell receptor beta chains from a single sample sequenced in a study of Ad26.COV2.S vaccination and SARS-CoV-2 variants. Treatment defined: around 19 received Ad26.COV2.S at low or high dose, single or two shots; roughly 5 received placebo; per-sample allocation not given. The investigators took samples on day 63 after the first vaccine or placebo injection. Generated by immunoSEQ multiplex PCR, the TCRdb table keeps only in-frame clones and is missing some. This table holds more than 350,000 clones, 90% found once. The source material was peripheral blood, sampled in a trial of Ad26.COV2.S vaccine versus placebo. The source of these receptors is a person aged 18 to 65 who received the Ad26.COV2.S COVID-19 vaccine or a placebo.

The chain combines TRBV3-1 (or the pseudogene TRBV3-2) with TRBJ2-1, with 9 positions matching TRBD2. Germline V gene data show CDR1 as LGHDT and CDR2 as YNNKEL (reference sequence). The CDR3 consists of 14 residues. V trimming: 8 bases; J trimming: 10 bases; junction bases outside the gene matches: 12. CDR3 sequence: CASATSGTLVEQFF. The CDR3 nucleotides are TGTGCCAGCGCGACTAGCGGAACCCTCGTGGAGCAGTTCTTC.

The chain joins TRBV5-8 to TRBJ1-1; no firm D call. The germline CDR1 and CDR2 sequences are SGHTS and YDEGEE. V was pared by 2 bases and J by 0 bases, with 8 bases between. The CDR3 has 14 residues. CDR3 DNA sequence: TGTGCCAGCAGCTTAGGTCCCATGAACACTGAAGCTTTCTTT. Its translation: CASSLGPMNTEAFF. Full variable domain (missing parts from reference TRBV5-8 and TRBJ1-1): EAGVTQSPTHLIKTRGQQATLRCSPISGHTSVYWYQQALGLGLQFLLWYDEGEERNRGNFPPRFSGRQFPNYSSELNVNALELEDSALYLCASSLGPMNTEAFFGQGTRLTVV.

The V gene is TRBV4-3, the J gene TRBJ2-5, with D tentatively TRBD1 or TRBD2 (6 bases each). Trimming removed 1 base at V and 4 bases at J, with 16 bases between. The CDR3 loop spans 16 amino acids. In germline, CDR1 is LGHNA, CDR2 YSLEER. CDR3 nucleotides: TGCGCCAGCAGCCAAGTTGGCTCTGGAGGGGGAGAGACCCAGTACTTC. Its translation is CASSQVGSGGGETQYF.

The chain couples TRBV11-2 to TRBJ2-7; 10 bases fit TRBD2. V shed 5 bases, J shed 2 bases, and the junction held 3 bases outside the gene matches. The CDR3 is 14 amino acids. Germline values: CDR1 SGHAT, CDR2 FQNNGV. CDR3 sequence reads: CASSPGTSAYEQYF. The DNA of the CDR3 is TGTGCCAGCAGCCCCGGGACTAGCGCCTACGAGCAGTACTTC.

The CDR3 loop reads CASSKIGSSYEQYF. CDR3 bases: TGTGCCAGCAGTAAAATTGGGAGCTCCTACGAGCAGTACTTC. The V call is TRBV27, the J call TRBJ2-7, with D maybe TRBD2 (5 bases). The CDR3 is 14 amino acids. Trimming removed 5 bases from V and 0 bases from J, with 11 bases in between. Germline CDR1 is MNHEY and CDR2 is SMNVEV (reference sequence).

This chain connects TRBV6-5 to TRBJ2-1; tentative D call: TRBD1 (5 bases). Germline V gene data show CDR1 as MNHEY and CDR2 as SVGAGI. This CDR3 region has 15 residues. V lost 5 bases and J 0 bases, leaving 11 bases between the germline ends. The CDR3 reads CASSQGFSSYNEQFF. CDR3 coding DNA: TGTGCCAGCAGTCAGGGATTTTCCTCCTACAATGAGCAGTTCTTC.

The J gene is TRBJ1-1, the V gene TRBV7-2; TRBD1 agrees at 9 bases. Germline V gene lookup returns CDR1 SGHTA and CDR2 FQGNSA. The CDR3 runs 13 residues. The trim removed 5 bases at V and 5 bases at J, leaving 3 bases unmatched. The CDR3 DNA reads as TGTGCCAGCAGCACAGGGACAGGGACTGAAGCTTTCTTT. Protein sequence: CASSTGTGTEAFF.

The chain employs TRBV30 and TRBJ1-1; D call uncertain. This CDR3 is 13 amino acids long. CDR1 and CDR2 (germline): GTSNPN, SVGIG (reference sequence). V was cut by 2 bases and J by 4 bases, with 11 bases left in between. CDR3 nucleotide sequence: TGTGCCTGGAGTAAGGTCGTTGGCACTGAAGCTTTCTTT. This sequence encodes CAWSKVVGTEAFF.

In its sample, this clone was seen a few times. This chain uses TRBV19 with TRBJ2-1; 9 bases match TRBD2. The germline gives CDR1 LNHDA, CDR2 SQIVND (reference sequence). This CDR3 contains 13 residues. J gave up 8 bases and V 5 bases, and 4 bases lay outside the gene matches. The CDR3, as DNA: TGTGCCAGTAGTGCCGCGGGGGGGCATGAGCAGTTCTTC. It is translated as CASSAAGGHEQFF.

The chain employs TRBV12-5 and TRBJ2-3; 14 bases match TRBD2. Germline CDR1 and CDR2: LGHNT and FRNRAP. CDR3 length: 15 residues. The V gene end was trimmed by 5 bases and the J gene end by 4 bases; junction bases not matched to a gene: 2. The CDR3 loop reads CASGKGLAGADTQYF. The CDR3 DNA reads TGTGCTAGTGGTAAGGGACTAGCGGGAGCAGATACGCAGTATTTT.

The chain joins TRBV23-1 to TRBJ1-2, with TRBD1 as a possible D gene (5 bases). TRBV23-1 counts as an open reading frame of uncertain function. The CDR3 is 13 amino acids. Between the trimmed V and J ends, which lost 3 bases and 4 bases, there was a span of 9 bases. The chain's CDR3 is CASSQTETYGYTF. CDR3 coding DNA: TGCGCCAGCAGTCAGACAGAGACCTATGGCTACACCTTC.

The J gene is TRBJ2-5, the V gene TRBV7-3; the D call may be TRBD1 or TRBD2 (5 bases each). CDR3 length equals 14 residues. The V gene's germline CDR1 is SGHTA and CDR2 FQGTGA. The ends were cut back, 5 bases at V and 1 base at J, with 11 bases in the middle. The CDR3, as DNA: TGTGCCAGCAGCATAGAGGGGTTCCAAGAGACCCAGTACTTC. As protein: CASSIEGFQETQYF.

The chain combines TRBV28 with TRBJ1-2, with a possible D match to TRBD1 (6 bases). V lost 7 bases and J 6 bases, leaving 18 bases between the germline ends. Germline values: CDR1 MDHEN, CDR2 SYDVKM. The CDR3 contains 14 residues. The CDR3: CASTSGGQGDGYTF. Written as DNA, the CDR3 is TGTGCCAGCACCTCCGGGGGGCAAGGGGATGGCTACACCTTC.

V usage is TRBV27 and J usage is TRBJ2-7; D is uncertain. Germline V gene sequence: CDR1 MNHEY, CDR2 SMNVEV (reference sequence). Trimming removed 8 bases from V and 3 bases from J, with 14 bases in between. This CDR3 comprises 13 residues. CDR3 coding DNA: TGTGCCAGCTCCTTTACCCACGGCTACGAGCAGTACTTC. Translating gives CASSFTHGYEQYF.

The J gene is TRBJ2-2, the V gene TRBV29-1; D gene ambiguous. This CDR3 region has 13 residues. Germline V gene sequence: CDR1 SQVTM, CDR2 ANQGSEA. V was cut by 7 bases and J by 0 bases, with 9 bases left in between. The CDR3 sequence: CSAWFANTGELFF. The DNA of the CDR3 is TGCAGCGCTTGGTTCGCGAACACCGGGGAGCTGTTTTTT.

The chain is built from TRBV6-5 and TRBJ2-2; weak D call: TRBD1 (6 bases). This CDR3 contains 14 residues. CDR1 MNHEY and CDR2 SVGAGI come from the germline V gene. Trimming shortened V by 10 bases and J by 0 bases, and 12 bases separated the two germline ends. CDR3 sequence (DNA): TGTGCCACCAGGACAGTTTCGAACACCGGGGAGCTGTTTTTT. Encoded protein: CATRTVSNTGELFF.

As to this clone: With a much larger clone just one base away, this may be a read error. The chain uses TRBV2 and TRBJ2-7, with D unresolved. The CDR3 extends over 11 amino acids. V lost 6 bases and J lost 0, with 3 bases in between. Germline CDR1 is SNHLY and CDR2 is FYNNEI. For the CDR3, the DNA is TGTGCCAGCAGGGACTCCTACGAGCAGTACTTC. Translation: CASRDSYEQYF.

The chain combines TRBV3-1 (or the pseudogene TRBV3-2) with TRBJ1-4, with D possibly TRBD1 on 5 matching bases. Trimming cost V 0 bases and J 10 bases, with 15 bases left between them. Germline assignment: CDR1 LGHDT and CDR2 YNNKEL (reference sequence). This CDR3 comprises 15 residues. This CDR3 reads CASSQEGVGGGKLFF. The DNA of the CDR3 is TGTGCCAGCAGCCAAGAGGGGGTCGGAGGAGGAAAACTGTTTTTT.

The rearrangement joins TRBV29-1 to TRBJ2-3; D not resolved. The CDR3 loop spans 14 amino acids. The V end was cut by 3 bases, the J end by 2 bases, with 12 bases between. Germline lookup yields CDR1 SQVTM and CDR2 ANQGSEA. CDR3 sequence (DNA): TGCAGCGTTGAGCTCTCAGGAGTCACAGATACGCAGTATTTT. This sequence encodes CSVELSGVTDTQYF.

The CDR3 bases are TGTGCCAGCAGCAGCCCCGGGGCAGTTTACCAAGAGACCCAGTACTTC. It encodes CASSSPGAVYQETQYF. The V and J genes are TRBV28 and TRBJ2-5, with D possibly called TRBD1 or TRBD2 (5 bases each). With 6 bases removed from V and 0 bases from J, the gap between germline ends came to 17 bases. The CDR3 is 16 residues long. Per the germline V gene, CDR1 is MDHEN and CDR2 is SYDVKM.

The chain links TRBV5-4 to TRBJ1-1, with 9 bases lining up with TRBD1. The CDR3 has 13 amino acids. CDR1 is SGHNT and CDR2 is YYREEE in the germline V gene (reference sequence). V gave up 5 bases and J gave up 3 bases; unmatched junction bases: 2. In DNA form, the CDR3 reads TGTGCCAGCAGACGGACAGGGGACACTGAAGCTTTCTTT. As protein: CASRRTGDTEAFF.

J is TRBJ2-3 and V is TRBV25-1, with D tentatively TRBD2 (5 bases). Germline V gives CDR1 MGHDK, CDR2 SYGVNS. The CDR3 loop spans 13 amino acids. Between the trimmed V and J ends, which lost 3 bases and 4 bases, there was a span of 8 bases. DNA for the CDR3: TGTGCCAGCAGTGAGAGGGTGGCAGATACGCAGTATTTT. Encoded protein: CASSERVADTQYF. The variable domain in full, completed from reference TRBV25-1 and TRBJ2-3, reads EADIYQTPRYLVIGTGKKITLECSQTMGHDKMYWYQQDPGMELHLIHYSYGVNSTEKGDLSSESTVSRIRTEHFPLTLESARPSHTSQYLCASSERVADTQYFGPGTRLTVL.

V and J are TRBV13 and TRBJ2-6; D may be TRBD2 (5 bases). Trimming removed 5 bases from V and 2 bases from J, with 16 bases in between. Germline V lookup: CDR1 PRHDT, CDR2 FYEKMQ (reference sequence). The CDR3 covers 17 residues. The CDR3 bases are TGTGCCAGCAGCCCCCCGGCGGGCCCACCTGGGGCCAACGTCCTGACTTTC. Residues: CASSPPAGPPGANVLTF. Drawing the rest from reference TRBV13 and TRBJ2-6, the complete variable domain is AAGVIQSPRHLIKEKRETATLKCYPIPRHDTVYWYQQGPGQDPQFLISFYEKMQSDKGSIPDRFSAQQFSDYHSELNMSSLELGDSALYFCASSPPAGPPGANVLTFGAGSRLTVL.

CDR3 sequence reads: CASRGTDQETQYF. The CDR3 bases are TGTGCCAGTAGGGGGACAGACCAAGAGACCCAGTACTTC. The chain couples TRBV19 to TRBJ2-5, with 7 bases identical to TRBD1. There are 13 residues in the CDR3. Germline V lookup: CDR1 LNHDA, CDR2 SQIVND (reference sequence). J lost 0 bases, V lost 6 bases, and 1 base had no gene match.

The chain joins TRBV4-2 to TRBJ2-7; 13 bases are shared with TRBD2. Germline loops: CDR1 LGHNA, CDR2 YNFKEQ. After removal of 5 bases from V and 0 bases from J, the junction contained 4 bases not matched to a gene. The CDR3 runs to 16 residues. For the CDR3, the DNA is TGTGCCAGCAGCTACAGGACTAGCGGGAGCTCCTACGAGCAGTACTTC. Its translation is CASSYRTSGSSYEQYF.

The chain links TRBV30 to TRBJ1-2, with no clear D. CDR1 and CDR2 (germline): GTSNPN, SVGIG (reference sequence). This CDR3 spans 11 amino acids. Trimming removed 4 bases from V and 1 base from J, with 4 bases in between. CDR3 region: CAWNHNYGYTF. The DNA of the CDR3 is TGTGCCTGGAATCATAACTATGGCTACACCTTC.

The chain employs TRBV14 and TRBJ2-7; D ambiguous. V lost 2 bases, J lost 3 bases, and 2 bases lay in between. CDR1 SGHDN and CDR2 FVKESK come from the germline V gene. This CDR3 spans 11 amino acids. CDR3 in DNA: TGTGCCAGCAGCCAATACTACGAGCAGTACTTC. It specifies CASSQYYEQYF.

V and J are TRBV5-8 and TRBJ1-3; no reliable D call. The CDR3 sequence is 15 residues long. Germline CDR1 SGHTS, CDR2 YDEGEE. V was trimmed by 0 bases and J by 3 bases, leaving 10 bases between them. Written as DNA, the CDR3 is TGTGCCAGCAGCTTGGCCTACGGAAGTGGAAACACCATATATTTT. Translation gives CASSLAYGSGNTIYF.